Following are 2 T cell receptor beta chains from one sample sequenced in a study of cytomegalovirus exposure and HLA in healthy donors (dated by TCRdb to 2016 to 2017). The library was made by the immunoSEQ multiplex PCR assay. For the multiplex PCR, a mixture combining 60 forward primers for TCR Vbeta segments and 13 reverse primers for TCR Jbeta segments was used. The source is immuneACCESS, and TCRdb retained only in-frame sequences with V and J called. Part of the clones is not carried over; for the studies checked, unresolved V genes explain less than half of this, and the remainder is unexplained. The sample table contains more than 95,000 clones; only one count was recorded for 60% to 75% of them. Around 14% of the sample is taken by the ten largest. The sample was PBMCs. The receptors come from a woman between 70 and 85 years old in good health and CMV-seropositive.

The gene calls are TRBV5-6 and TRBJ1-6; D gene uncertain. V lost 5 bases and J lost 10, with 13 bases in between. The CDR3 is 13 amino acids. Germline CDR1 and CDR2: SGHDT and YYEEEE. Here the CDR3 reads CASSLTRYSPLHF. CDR3 DNA sequence: TGTGCCAGCAGTTTAACCCGGTACTCACCCCTCCACTTT. Variable domain in full (rest from reference TRBV5-6 and TRBJ1-6): DAGVTQSPTHLIKTRGQQVTLRCSPKSGHDTVSWYQQALGQGPQFIFQYYEEEERQRGNFPDRFSGHQFPNYSSELNVNALLLGDSALYLCASSLTRYSPLHFGNGTRLTVT.

The V and J genes are TRBV7-9 and TRBJ2-1, with 7 positions matching TRBD2. The CDR3 contains 15 residues. The germline gives CDR1 SEHNR, CDR2 FQNEAQ (reference sequence). Trimming at V came to 5 bases and at J to 8 bases, leaving 12 bases not matched to a gene. This CDR3 reads CASSLHGAGEDEQFF. CDR3 in DNA: TGTGCCAGCAGCCTCCACGGGGCGGGGGAGGATGAGCAGTTCTTC. Full variable domain (remainder filled in from reference TRBV7-9 and TRBJ2-1): DTGVSQNPRHKITKRGQNVTFRCDPISEHNRLYWYRQTLGQGPEFLTYFQNEAQLEKSRLLSDRFSAERPKGSFSTLEIQRTEQGDSAMYLCASSLHGAGEDEQFFGPGTRLTVL.